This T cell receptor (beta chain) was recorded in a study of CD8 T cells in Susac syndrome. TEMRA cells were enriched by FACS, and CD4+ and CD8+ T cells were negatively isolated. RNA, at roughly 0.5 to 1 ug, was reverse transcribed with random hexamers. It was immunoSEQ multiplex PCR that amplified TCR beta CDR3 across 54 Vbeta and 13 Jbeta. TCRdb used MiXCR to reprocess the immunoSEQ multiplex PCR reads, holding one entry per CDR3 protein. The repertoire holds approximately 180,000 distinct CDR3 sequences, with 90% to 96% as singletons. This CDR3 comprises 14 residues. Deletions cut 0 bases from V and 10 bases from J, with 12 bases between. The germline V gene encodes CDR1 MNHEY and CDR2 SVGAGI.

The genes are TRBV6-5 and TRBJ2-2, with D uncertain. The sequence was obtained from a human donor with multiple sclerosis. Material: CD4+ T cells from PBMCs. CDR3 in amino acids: CASSYSRLSVELFF. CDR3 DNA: TGTGCCAGCAGTTACTCGAGATTAAGCGTGGAGCTGTTTTTT.